The 20 T cell receptor beta chains given below trace back to one sample, sequenced in a study of response to subunit inactivated influenza vaccine (dated by TCRdb to 2016 to 2019). Library prep was done by RT-PCR. The instrument given in TCRdb is Illumina HiSeq 2500. TCRdb trimmed the raw reads at Q25, called clones with MiXCR and kept productive beta chains. Each entry is one CDR3 protein sequence, shown with its most common DNA and genes. Within this sample are roughly 570,000 distinct CDR3 sequences, with 14% of them counted one time only. The leading ten clones occupy roughly 10% of the sample. Specimen: PBMCs from blood, collected roughly 12 days after vaccination. These receptors came from a man between 50 and 59 years old who received an inactivated influenza vaccine. Donor details come from another sample of the same person, matched by shared clones.

V usage is TRBV4-3 and J usage is TRBJ2-7; weak D call: TRBD2 (6 bases). This CDR3 contains 15 residues. Looked up from germline, CDR1 is LGHNA and CDR2 is YSLEER. V was cut by 2 bases and J by 3 bases, with 14 bases left in between. CDR3 nucleotides: TGCGCCAGCAGCCAATTTCCGGGACTGGGCTACGAGCAGTACTTC. Translation: CASSQFPGLGYEQYF.

This clonotype was seen only a few times. The V gene is TRBV5-1, the J gene TRBJ1-2; 8 bases agree with TRBD1. The CDR3 extends over 15 amino acids. V gave up 0 bases and J gave up 4 bases; unmatched junction bases: 5. Germline loops: CDR1 SGHRS, CDR2 YFSETQ. CDR3 sequence (DNA): TGCGCCAGCAGCTTGGCAGCAGGGGGCATCTATGGCTACACCTTC. Protein product: CASSLAAGGIYGYTF. Using reference TRBV5-1 and TRBJ1-2 for the parts outside the CDR3, the full variable domain is KAGVTQTPRYLIKTRGQQVTLSCSPISGHRSVSWYQQTPGQGLQFLFEYFSETQRNKGNFPGRFSGRQFSNSRSEMNVSTLELGDSALYLCASSLAAGGIYGYTFGSGTRLTVV.

This chain joins TRBV5-1 and TRBJ2-7, with D possibly TRBD1 on 6 matching bases. This CDR3 is 14 amino acids long. Per germline, CDR1 SGHRS and CDR2 YFSETQ. V was clipped by 5 bases and J by 0 bases, with 12 bases between them. The CDR3 reads CASRRGTSSYEQYF. CDR3 nucleotide sequence: TGCGCCAGCAGACGAGGGACAAGCTCCTACGAGCAGTACTTC.

In this sample, this clonotype turned up a few times. V usage is TRBV14 and J usage is TRBJ2-5; TRBD1 matches 7 bases. CDR3 length: 16 amino acids. Unmatched junction bases numbered 7, after V lost 1 base and J lost 2 bases. CDR1 is SGHDN, CDR2 FVKESK, per germline. Here the CDR3 reads CASSQGARTGQETQYF. The CDR3 nucleotides read TGTGCCAGCAGCCAAGGAGCGCGGACAGGTCAAGAGACCCAGTACTTC.

The chain combines TRBV5-1 with TRBJ2-7; tentatively, D is TRBD2 (6 bases). The germline gives CDR1 SGHRS, CDR2 YFSETQ. V was clipped by 4 bases and J by 1 base, with 15 bases between them. The length of the CDR3 is 15 residues. The CDR3 region has the DNA TGCGCCAGCAGCCCGATAGCGGTCTCGTCCTACGAGCAGTACTTC. Its protein is CASSPIAVSSYEQYF.

The chain is built from TRBV7-3 and TRBJ2-5; D may be TRBD1 or TRBD2 (5 bases each). This CDR3 spans 15 amino acids. The V end lost 3 bases, the J end lost 4 bases, and 15 bases lay between the germline ends. Germline assignment: CDR1 SGHTA and CDR2 FQGTGA. CDR3 nucleotides: TGTGCCAGCAGCTTCTTCGGCCGGGGCTCAGAGACCCAGTACTTC. This sequence encodes CASSFFGRGSETQYF.

J is TRBJ1-2 and V is TRBV20-1; D is perhaps TRBD1 (5 bases). Germline CDR1 DFQATT, CDR2 SNEGSKA (reference sequence). This CDR3 spans 16 amino acids. Trimming took 0 bases from V and 0 from J, leaving 14 bases between them. CDR3 bases: TGCAGTGCTAGAGATCTCGACAGAAATACTAACTATGGCTACACCTTC. This gives the protein CSARDLDRNTNYGYTF.

V is TRBV5-1 and J is TRBJ2-7, with 8 nucleotides matching TRBD1. The V and J ends lost 2 bases and 4 bases, in that order; junction bases with no gene match: 8. The CDR3 has 15 residues. Germline lookup yields CDR1 SGHRS and CDR2 YFSETQ. In DNA, the CDR3 is TGCGCCAGCAGCTTACAGGGGACAGGCCTTTACGAGCAGTACTTC. It specifies CASSLQGTGLYEQYF.

This clonotype was detected only a few times. The J gene is TRBJ1-2, the V gene TRBV10-3; 10 positions match TRBD1. The CDR3 loop spans 15 amino acids. CDR1 and CDR2 (germline): ENHRY, SYGVKD. Unmatched junction bases numbered 5, after V lost 3 bases and J lost 4 bases. The CDR3: CAISEGQGGIYGYTF. The CDR3 DNA reads as TGTGCCATCAGTGAAGGACAGGGGGGGATCTATGGCTACACCTTC.

J is TRBJ2-5 and V is TRBV7-2; TRBD2 matches 8 bases. This CDR3 comprises 15 residues. With 5 bases clipped from V and 5 bases from J, the junction kept 10 bases outside the gene matches. Germline V lookup: CDR1 SGHTA, CDR2 FQGNSA. CDR3 region: CASSPLAGKRETQYF. The DNA of the CDR3 is TGTGCCAGCAGCCCTTTAGCGGGGAAAAGGGAGACCCAGTACTTC.

This clonotype was counted only a few times. V is TRBV12-3 or TRBV12-4 and J is TRBJ2-1; D not certain. Trimming removed 2 bases from V and 7 bases from J, with 9 bases in between. The CDR3 length is 13 residues. The CDR3 DNA sequence: TGTGCCAGCAGTTTACATCGCCGGAATGAGCAGTTCTTC. It specifies CASSLHRRNEQFF.

The chain uses TRBV28 and TRBJ1-1, with TRBD1 matching 9 bases. V gave up 3 bases and J gave up 3 bases; unmatched junction bases: 2. The CDR3 consists of 14 residues. CDR1 and CDR2 (germline): MDHEN, SYDVKM. The CDR3 reads CASSLTGGYTEAFF. CDR3 coding DNA: TGTGCCAGCAGTTTGACAGGGGGATACACTGAAGCTTTCTTT.

The rearrangement uses TRBV20-1 and TRBJ2-1, with D perhaps matching TRBD1 or TRBD2 (7 bases each). The V end lost 0 bases, the J end lost 8 bases, and 26 bases lay between the germline ends. CDR3 length: 18 residues. CDR1 and CDR2 (germline): DFQATT, SNEGSKA (reference sequence). The CDR3 loop is CSARDRQGGGRGAYEQFF. The CDR3 nucleotides read TGCAGTGCTAGAGATCGACAGGGCGGCGGGAGAGGAGCCTATGAGCAGTTCTTC.

This clonotype was seen many times. V is TRBV9 and J is TRBJ2-3; 9 nucleotides agree with TRBD2. Germline CDR1 is SGDLS and CDR2 is YYNGEE. V shed 3 bases and J 3 bases; nucleotides not matched to a gene: 8. The CDR3 spans 16 residues. The CDR3 DNA follows: TGTGCCAGCAGCGGCTATAGCGGGAGCTCGACAGATACGCAGTATTTT. It yields the protein CASSGYSGSSTDTQYF.

This clonotype came up many times. V usage is TRBV7-2 and J usage is TRBJ2-1; D might be TRBD2 (5 bases). The CDR3 consists of 14 residues. The V and J ends lost 5 bases and 4 bases respectively, with 12 bases between them. The germline CDR1 and CDR2 sequences are SGHTA and FQGNSA. CDR3 sequence reads: CASSPASYYNEQFF. In DNA, the CDR3 is TGTGCCAGCAGCCCGGCTAGCTATTACAATGAGCAGTTCTTC.

V gene TRBV29-1 combines with J gene TRBJ2-1, with 7 nucleotides matching TRBD2. The CDR3 covers 16 residues. Trimming cost V 0 bases and J 7 bases; bases outside gene matches: 12. Germline lookup yields CDR1 SQVTM and CDR2 ANQGSEA. CDR3 nucleotide sequence: TGCAGCGTTGAAGAAATTATTGGACTAGGGCGTAATGAGCAGTTCTTC. Protein sequence: CSVEEIIGLGRNEQFF.

A few counts support this clonotype. The chain is built from TRBV7-8 and TRBJ2-1, with D maybe TRBD2 (5 bases). Trimming cost V 0 bases and J 8 bases, with 11 bases left between them. Germline assignment: CDR1 SGHVS and CDR2 FQNEAQ. The CDR3 has 14 residues. The CDR3 reads CASSLAGSVDEQFF. The CDR3 DNA reads as TGTGCCAGCAGCTTAGCAGGGAGTGTCGATGAGCAGTTCTTC.

This clonotype occurred a few times. This chain uses TRBV5-1 with TRBJ1-5, with D perhaps matching TRBD1 (6 bases). The germline CDR1 and CDR2 sequences are SGHRS and YFSETQ. The CDR3 has 14 residues. The V end was cut by 4 bases, the J end by 3 bases, with 11 bases between. The CDR3 DNA sequence: TGCGCCAGCAGCCCGGGACAACTCAATCAGCCCCAGCATTTT. It specifies CASSPGQLNQPQHF.

This clonotype has just a few counts. The chain combines TRBV12-3 or TRBV12-4 with TRBJ2-1; unclear D gene. This CDR3 spans 16 amino acids. V shed 5 bases and J shed 0 bases, with 14 bases lying between them. The CDR3 coding sequence is TGTGCCAGCAGTGCCTCTAGGCGGTCCTCCTACAATGAGCAGTTCTTC. Translating it yields CASSASRRSSYNEQFF.

The chain carries TRBV5-6 and TRBJ2-1; TRBD1 is a possible D gene (5 bases). There are 16 residues in the CDR3. The V gene's germline CDR1 is SGHDT and CDR2 YYEEEE. V lost 4 bases, J lost 0 bases, and 14 bases lay in between. The CDR3 nucleotides are TGTGCCAGCAGCAGAATAAAGACAGTCTCCTACAATGAGCAGTTCTTC. This codes for CASSRIKTVSYNEQFF.